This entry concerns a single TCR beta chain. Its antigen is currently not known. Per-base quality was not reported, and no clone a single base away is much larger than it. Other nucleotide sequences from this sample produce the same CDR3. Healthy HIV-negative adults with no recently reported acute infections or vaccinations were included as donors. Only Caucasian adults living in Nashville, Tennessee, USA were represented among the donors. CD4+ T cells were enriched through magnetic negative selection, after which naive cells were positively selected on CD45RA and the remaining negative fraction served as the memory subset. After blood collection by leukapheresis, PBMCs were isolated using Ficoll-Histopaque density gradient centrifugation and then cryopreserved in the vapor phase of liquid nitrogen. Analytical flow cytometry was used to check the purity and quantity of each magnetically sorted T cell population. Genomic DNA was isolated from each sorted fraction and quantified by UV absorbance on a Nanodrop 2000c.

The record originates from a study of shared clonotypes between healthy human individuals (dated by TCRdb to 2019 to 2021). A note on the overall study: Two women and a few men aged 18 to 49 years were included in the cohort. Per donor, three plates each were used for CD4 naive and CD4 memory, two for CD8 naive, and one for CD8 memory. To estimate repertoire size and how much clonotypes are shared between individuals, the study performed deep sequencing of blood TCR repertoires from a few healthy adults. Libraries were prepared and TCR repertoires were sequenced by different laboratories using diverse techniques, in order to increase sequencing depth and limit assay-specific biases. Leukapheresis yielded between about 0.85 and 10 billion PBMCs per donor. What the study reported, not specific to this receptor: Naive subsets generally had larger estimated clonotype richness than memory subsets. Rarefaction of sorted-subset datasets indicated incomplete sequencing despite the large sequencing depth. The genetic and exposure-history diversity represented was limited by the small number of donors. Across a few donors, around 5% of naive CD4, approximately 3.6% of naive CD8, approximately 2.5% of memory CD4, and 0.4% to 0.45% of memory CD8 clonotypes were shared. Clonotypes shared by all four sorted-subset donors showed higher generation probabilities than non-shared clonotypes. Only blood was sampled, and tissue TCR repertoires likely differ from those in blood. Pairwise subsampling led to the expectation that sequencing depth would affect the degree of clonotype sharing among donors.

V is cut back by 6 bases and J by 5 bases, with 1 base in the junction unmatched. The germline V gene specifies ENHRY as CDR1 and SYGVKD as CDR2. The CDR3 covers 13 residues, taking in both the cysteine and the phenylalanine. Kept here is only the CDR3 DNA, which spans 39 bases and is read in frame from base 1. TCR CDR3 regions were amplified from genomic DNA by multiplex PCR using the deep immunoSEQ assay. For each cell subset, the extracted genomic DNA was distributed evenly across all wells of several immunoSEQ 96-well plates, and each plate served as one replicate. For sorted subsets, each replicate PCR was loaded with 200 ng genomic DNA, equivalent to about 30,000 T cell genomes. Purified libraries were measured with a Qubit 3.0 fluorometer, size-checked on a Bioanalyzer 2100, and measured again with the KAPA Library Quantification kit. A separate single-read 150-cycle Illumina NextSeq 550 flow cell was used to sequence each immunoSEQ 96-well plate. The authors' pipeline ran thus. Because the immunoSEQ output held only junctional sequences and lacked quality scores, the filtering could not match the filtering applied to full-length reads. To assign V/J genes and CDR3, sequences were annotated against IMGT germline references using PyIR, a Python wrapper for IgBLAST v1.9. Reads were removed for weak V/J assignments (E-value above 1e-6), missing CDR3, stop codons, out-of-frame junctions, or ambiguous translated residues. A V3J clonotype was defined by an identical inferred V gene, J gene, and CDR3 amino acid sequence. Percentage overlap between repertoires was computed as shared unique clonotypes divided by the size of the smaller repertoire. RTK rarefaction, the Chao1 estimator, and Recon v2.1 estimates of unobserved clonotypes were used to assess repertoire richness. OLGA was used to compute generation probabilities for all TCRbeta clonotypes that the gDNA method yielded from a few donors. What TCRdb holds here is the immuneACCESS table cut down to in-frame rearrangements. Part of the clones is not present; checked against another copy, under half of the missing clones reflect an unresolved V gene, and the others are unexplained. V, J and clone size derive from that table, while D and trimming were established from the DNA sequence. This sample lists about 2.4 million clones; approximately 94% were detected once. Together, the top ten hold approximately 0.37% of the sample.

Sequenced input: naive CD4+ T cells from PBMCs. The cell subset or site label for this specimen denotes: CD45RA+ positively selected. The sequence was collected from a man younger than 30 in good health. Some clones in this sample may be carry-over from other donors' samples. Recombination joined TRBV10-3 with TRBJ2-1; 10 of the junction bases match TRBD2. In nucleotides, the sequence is TGTGCCATCAGAAGCGGGGGGGACAATGAGCAGTTCTTC. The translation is CAIRSGGDNEQFF.